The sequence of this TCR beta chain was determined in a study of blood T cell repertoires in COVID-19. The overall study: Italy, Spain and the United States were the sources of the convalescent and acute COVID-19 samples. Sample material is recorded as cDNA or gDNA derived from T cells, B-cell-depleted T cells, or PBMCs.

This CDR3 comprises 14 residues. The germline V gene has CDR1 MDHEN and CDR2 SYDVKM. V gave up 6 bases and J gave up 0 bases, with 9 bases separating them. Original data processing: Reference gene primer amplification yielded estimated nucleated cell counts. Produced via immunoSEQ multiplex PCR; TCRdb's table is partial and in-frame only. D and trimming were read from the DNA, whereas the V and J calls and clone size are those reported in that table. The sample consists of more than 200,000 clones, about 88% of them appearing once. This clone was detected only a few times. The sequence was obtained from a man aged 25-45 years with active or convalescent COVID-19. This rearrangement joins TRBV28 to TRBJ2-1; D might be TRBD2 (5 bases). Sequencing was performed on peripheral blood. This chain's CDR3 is CASRGSGSYNEQFF. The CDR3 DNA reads TGTGCCAGCAGGGGGAGTGGCTCCTACAATGAGCAGTTCTTC.